The 29 T cell receptor beta chains presented below share a single source sample, sequenced in a study of blood T cell repertoires in COVID-19. Some clones are missing from TCRdb's copy, which holds only in-frame ones; the method was immunoSEQ multiplex PCR. The repertoire holds around 61,000 clones, roughly 91% seen once, with less than 1.5% in the top ten. What was sequenced was peripheral blood. The receptor set was obtained from a man aged 60-69 years with acute or convalescent COVID-19.

This clone came up once. The rearrangement links TRBV27 to TRBJ1-5, with a possible D match to TRBD1 (5 bases). Germline V gene data show CDR1 as MNHEY and CDR2 as SMNVEV (reference sequence). The CDR3 length is 13 residues. Between the trimmed V and J ends, which lost 7 bases and 3 bases, there was a span of 10 bases. The CDR3 DNA reads TGTGCCAGCACGGCGGGACTCAATCAGCCCCAGCATTTT. It codes for CASTAGLNQPQHF.

The rearrangement links TRBV10-3 to TRBJ1-3; possibly TRBD1 for D (5 bases). Germline V CDR1 and CDR2: ENHRY, SYGVKD. V was trimmed by 5 bases and J by 2 bases, leaving 19 bases between them. The CDR3 consists of 17 residues. CDR3 sequence reads: CAISLGIPGNAGNTIYF. As DNA, the CDR3 is TGTGCCATCAGTCTTGGGATACCAGGGAACGCTGGAAACACCATATATTTT.

The V call is TRBV5-1, the J call TRBJ1-2; 7 bases line up with TRBD1. The CDR3 runs 14 residues. The V gene end was trimmed by 0 bases and the J gene end by 7 bases; junction bases not matched to a gene: 6. Germline CDR1 reads SGHRS; CDR2 reads YFSETQ. The CDR3 DNA sequence: TGCGCCAGCAGCTTGGACAGGGGAGGACTTGGCTACACCTTC. It codes for CASSLDRGGLGYTF.

The chain joins TRBV10-2 to TRBJ1-1, with 10 bases lining up with TRBD1. CDR3 length equals 13 residues. V lost 8 bases and J lost 7; bases outside the gene matches: 7. CDR1 is WSHSY and CDR2 is SAAADI in the germline V gene. For the CDR3, the DNA is TGCGCCAGCCGCGGGACAGGGGCTATTGAAGCTTTCTTT. Translating it yields CASRGTGAIEAFF.

This clone appeared once. J is TRBJ1-5 and V is TRBV19, with D maybe TRBD1 (6 bases). V lost 3 bases and J lost 4, with 16 bases in between. The CDR3 contains 16 residues. Germline V lookup: CDR1 LNHDA, CDR2 SQIVND (reference sequence). The DNA for the CDR3 is TGTGCCAGTAGTATCCCCAGGGGCATCGGGAATCAGCCCCAGCATTTT. Its translation is CASSIPRGIGNQPQHF.

The gene calls are TRBV19 and TRBJ2-7, with 8 positions matching TRBD1. This CDR3 spans 14 amino acids. The J segment lost 0 bases and the V segment lost 5 bases, leaving 3 bases of the junction unmatched. Germline CDR1 LNHDA, CDR2 SQIVND (reference sequence). The CDR3 protein is CASSGTGDSYEQYF. Here the CDR3 DNA reads TGTGCCAGTAGTGGGACAGGTGACTCCTACGAGCAGTACTTC.

The chain joins TRBV10-3 to TRBJ1-1; possibly TRBD1 for D (6 bases). The CDR3 is 14 amino acids. CDR1 and CDR2 from the germline V gene are ENHRY and SYGVKD. V shed 6 bases and J shed 0 bases, with 11 bases lying between them. The CDR3 DNA sequence: TGTGCCATCAGACAGGGCCTGATGAACACTGAAGCTTTCTTT. Amino acid sequence: CAIRQGLMNTEAFF.

The rearrangement joins TRBV2 to TRBJ2-1; D is uncertain. The CDR3 is 12 residues long. Germline CDR1 reads SNHLY; CDR2 reads FYNNEI. Trimming removed 11 bases from V and 7 bases from J, with 15 bases in between. The CDR3 loop is CAGSKRINEQFF. In nucleotides, the CDR3 is TGTGCCGGGTCTAAGCGAATTAATGAGCAGTTCTTC.

The CDR3 loop reads CASSLGERGGYEQYF. The DNA for the CDR3 is TGCGCCAGCAGCTTGGGAGAACGGGGGGGCTACGAGCAGTACTTC. The chain links TRBV5-1 to TRBJ2-7; 8 nucleotides agree with TRBD2. Germline V lookup: CDR1 SGHRS, CDR2 YFSETQ. Trimming took 0 bases from V and 3 from J; bases not matched to a gene: 5. The CDR3 is 15 amino acids.

The rearrangement links TRBV2 to TRBJ2-1; possibly TRBD1 for D (5 bases). V was trimmed by 3 bases and J by 4 bases, leaving 16 bases between them. Germline CDR1 reads SNHLY; CDR2 reads FYNNEI. This CDR3 region has 16 residues. For the CDR3, the DNA is TGTGCCAGCAGTGACTTGTTGACAGAGGAGTACAATGAGCAGTTCTTC. It is translated as CASSDLLTEEYNEQFF.

The table lists this clone with a few counts. J is TRBJ1-1 and V is TRBV2; no firm D call. The CDR3 is 13 residues long. Germline CDR1 SNHLY, CDR2 FYNNEI. V lost 8 bases to trimming and J lost 0 bases, with 10 bases between them. CDR3 amino acids: CASGSGMNTEAFF. The CDR3 region has the DNA TGTGCCAGCGGGAGCGGCATGAACACTGAAGCTTTCTTT.

In its sample, this clone was seen once. The genes are TRBV27 and TRBJ1-5; TRBD1 might be the D (5 bases). The ends were cut back, 6 bases at V and 2 bases at J, with 8 bases in the middle. Germline loops: CDR1 MNHEY, CDR2 SMNVEV (reference sequence). The CDR3 is 13 residues long. CDR3 amino acids: CASRGQGNQPQHF. CDR3 in DNA: TGTGCCAGCAGGGGGCAGGGCAATCAGCCCCAGCATTTT.

The chain is built from TRBV6-6 and TRBJ1-4, with D possibly matching TRBD1 (5 bases). V was pared by 0 bases and J by 8 bases, with 10 bases between. The length of the CDR3 is 14 residues. Germline V gives CDR1 MNHNY, CDR2 SVGAGI (reference sequence). The CDR3 reads CASSYSDISEKLFF. CDR3 sequence (DNA): TGTGCCAGCAGTTACTCGGACATATCGGAAAAACTGTTTTTT.

The CDR3 bases are TGCGCCAGCAGCTTGGTAGGACAGACTTCCTACGAGCAGTACTTC. It codes for CASSLVGQTSYEQYF. The chain carries TRBV5-1 and TRBJ2-7; TRBD1 is a possible D gene (6 bases). Trimming shortened V by 0 bases and J by 1 base, and 11 bases separated the two germline ends. The CDR3 is 15 residues long. Germline assignment: CDR1 SGHRS and CDR2 YFSETQ.

V gene TRBV5-4 combines with J gene TRBJ2-3; TRBD1 agrees at 8 bases. Germline CDR1 SGHNT, CDR2 YYREEE (reference sequence). Trimming removed 4 bases from V and 4 bases from J; junction bases left unmatched: 2. This CDR3 has 13 amino acids. CDR3 sequence reads: CASSLQGADTQYF. As DNA, the CDR3 is TGTGCCAGCAGCCTACAGGGGGCAGATACGCAGTATTTT.

The chain is built from TRBV14 and TRBJ1-2, with D unclear. V was pared by 2 bases and J by 5 bases, with 21 bases between. There are 17 residues in the CDR3. Germline CDR1 reads SGHDN; CDR2 reads FVKESK. Here the CDR3 DNA reads TGTGCCAGCAGCCAAAGACCTTTCTCCGGGTCCTTTTATGGCTACACCTTC. Protein: CASSQRPFSGSFYGYTF. Together with reference TRBV14 and TRBJ1-2, the CDR3 gives the full variable domain: EAGVTQFPSHSVIEKGQTVTLRCDPISGHDNLYWYRRVMGKEIKFLLHFVKESKQDESGMPNNRFLAERTGGTYSTLKVQPAELEDSGVYFCASSQRPFSGSFYGYTFGSGTRLTVV.

The chain links TRBV27 to TRBJ1-2; the match to TRBD1 covers 7 bases. The trim removed 4 bases at V and 3 bases at J, leaving 8 bases unmatched. The CDR3 sequence is 15 residues long. In germline, CDR1 is MNHEY, CDR2 SMNVEV (reference sequence). CDR3 amino acids: CASSYWTGAHYGYTF. CDR3 sequence (DNA): TGTGCCAGCAGTTACTGGACAGGCGCACACTATGGCTACACCTTC.

In its sample, this clone was seen once. The chain joins TRBV3-1 (or the pseudogene TRBV3-2) to TRBJ2-7; D remains ambiguous. V shed 4 bases and J shed 3 bases, with 10 bases lying between them. This CDR3 has 13 residues. Germline CDR1 and CDR2: LGHDT and YNNKEL (reference sequence). CDR3 in DNA: TGTGCCAGCAGCCGCGACAATTACTACGAGCAGTACTTC. Translating gives CASSRDNYYEQYF.

V gene TRBV5-1 combines with J gene TRBJ1-1; D is possibly TRBD1 (5 bases). This CDR3 spans 14 amino acids. Per germline, CDR1 SGHRS and CDR2 YFSETQ. The ends were cut back, 0 bases at V and 1 base at J, with 7 bases in the middle. Here the CDR3 DNA reads TGCGCCAGCAGCTTGGGGAGGGGGAACACTGAAGCTTTCTTT. Protein: CASSLGRGNTEAFF. The full variable domain, in which reference TRBV5-1 and TRBJ1-1 provide the parts outside the CDR3, is KAGVTQTPRYLIKTRGQQVTLSCSPISGHRSVSWYQQTPGQGLQFLFEYFSETQRNKGNFPGRFSGRQFSNSRSEMNVSTLELGDSALYLCASSLGRGNTEAFFGQGTRLTVV.

The chain links TRBV7-6 to TRBJ2-2, with 7 bases matching TRBD1. The CDR3 contains 17 residues. Germline values: CDR1 SGHVS, CDR2 FNYEAQ. The J segment lost 3 bases and the V segment lost 2 bases, leaving 9 bases of the junction unmatched. CDR3 nucleotides: TGTGCCAGCAGCTTACAACCTACAGGGGTTGACACCGGGGAGCTGTTTTTT. As protein: CASSLQPTGVDTGELFF. The full variable domain, in which reference TRBV7-6 and TRBJ2-2 provide the parts outside the CDR3, is GAGVSQSPRYKVTKRGQDVALRCDPISGHVSLYWYRQALGQGPEFLTYFNYEAQQDKSGLPNDRFSAERPEGSISTLTIQRTEQRDSAMYRCASSLQPTGVDTGELFFGEGSRLTVL.

V gene TRBV5-1 combines with J gene TRBJ2-2; D not resolved. V was pared by 0 bases and J by 0 bases, with 9 bases between. In germline, CDR1 is SGHRS, CDR2 YFSETQ. This CDR3 is built from 16 residues. The DNA of the CDR3 is TGCGCCAGCAGCTTGGACAGTCAGTCGAACACCGGGGAGCTGTTTTTT. Protein sequence: CASSLDSQSNTGELFF.

The CDR3 DNA reads as TGTGCCAGCAGCCCCATAATGGGGGCGGGCGGCTACACCTTC. Amino acid sequence: CASSPIMGAGGYTF. The chain links TRBV3-1 (or the pseudogene TRBV3-2) to TRBJ1-2, with a possible D match to TRBD1 (6 bases). In germline, CDR1 is LGHDT, CDR2 YNNKEL (reference sequence). V lost 4 bases and J lost 8, with 17 bases in between. This CDR3 is built from 14 residues.

A few counts support this clone. This rearrangement joins TRBV5-1 to TRBJ1-5; D perhaps matches TRBD1 (6 bases). CDR3 length equals 15 residues. Trimming shortened V by 0 bases and J by 7 bases, and 14 bases separated the two germline ends. The V gene's germline CDR1 is SGHRS and CDR2 YFSETQ. The CDR3 reads CASSLEGYQGQPQHF. The CDR3 DNA follows: TGCGCCAGCAGCTTGGAAGGGTATCAGGGGCAGCCCCAGCATTTT.

This rearrangement joins TRBV14 to TRBJ2-7; 7 bases agree with TRBD2. The CDR3 runs to 14 residues. CDR1 and CDR2 (germline): SGHDN, FVKESK. Trimming at V came to 5 bases and at J to 2 bases, leaving 6 bases not matched to a gene. CDR3 sequence: CASSSLGGTYEQYF. The CDR3 DNA reads TGTGCCAGCAGCAGCCTGGGGGGGACCTACGAGCAGTACTTC.

CDR3: CASSGAGSGNSPLHF. CDR3 bases: TGTGCCAGCAGCGGGGCCGGGTCTGGGAATTCACCCCTCCACTTT. This chain uses TRBV11-2 with TRBJ1-6; tentative D call: TRBD1 (5 bases). Germline loops: CDR1 SGHAT, CDR2 FQNNGV. CDR3 length equals 15 residues. Trimming took 5 bases from V and 7 from J, leaving 15 bases between them.

This chain links TRBV19 with TRBJ1-5; D call uncertain. Trimming left V 6 bases short and J 5 bases short, with 11 bases between. Germline values: CDR1 LNHDA, CDR2 SQIVND (reference sequence). The CDR3 covers 13 residues. CDR3 coding DNA: TGTGCCAGTAGGCTTAGAGGAGATCAGCCCCAGCATTTT. It is translated as CASRLRGDQPQHF.

V usage is TRBV5-6 and J usage is TRBJ1-4, with D tentatively TRBD1 (6 bases). Germline-derived CDR1 and CDR2 are SGHDT and YYEEEE. CDR3 length: 17 residues. The germline V and J ends were trimmed by 4 bases and 0 bases, with 16 bases remaining between them. The CDR3 sequence is CASSPGQNPPTNEKLFF. The CDR3 DNA sequence: TGTGCCAGCAGCCCCGGACAGAATCCTCCAACTAATGAAAAACTGTTTTTT.

This clone was recorded only once. CDR3 nucleotide sequence: TGTGCCACCAGTGATTTGACAGGGGGTGTAGAAGAGACCCAGTACTTC. Its translation: CATSDLTGGVEETQYF. V is TRBV24-1 and J is TRBJ2-5; TRBD1 matches 8 bases. The V segment lost 0 bases and the J segment 3 bases; nucleotides outside the gene matches: 5. The V gene's germline CDR1 is KGHDR and CDR2 SFDVKD. The CDR3 is 16 residues long.

The V call is TRBV5-6, the J call TRBJ1-2, with 7 bases that match TRBD1. CDR1 is SGHDT and CDR2 is YYEEEE in the germline V gene. The CDR3 loop spans 16 amino acids. J gave up 4 bases and V 0 bases, and 9 bases lay outside the gene matches. The CDR3 DNA follows: TGTGCCAGCAGCTTGGCCTTGTCGACAGGGCCCTATGGCTACACCTTC. Amino acid sequence: CASSLALSTGPYGYTF.